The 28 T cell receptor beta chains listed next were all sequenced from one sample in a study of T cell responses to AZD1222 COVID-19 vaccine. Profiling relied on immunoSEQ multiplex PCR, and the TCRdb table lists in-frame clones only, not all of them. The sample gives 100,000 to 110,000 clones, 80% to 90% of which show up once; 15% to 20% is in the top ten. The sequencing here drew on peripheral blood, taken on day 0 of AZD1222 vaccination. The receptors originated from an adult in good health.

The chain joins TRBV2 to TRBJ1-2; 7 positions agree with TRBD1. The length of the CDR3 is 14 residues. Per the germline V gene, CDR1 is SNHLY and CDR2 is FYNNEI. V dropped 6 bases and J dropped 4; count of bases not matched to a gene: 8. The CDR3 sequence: CASRDRTGIYGYTF. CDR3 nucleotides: TGTGCCAGCAGGGACAGGACAGGAATCTATGGCTACACCTTC.

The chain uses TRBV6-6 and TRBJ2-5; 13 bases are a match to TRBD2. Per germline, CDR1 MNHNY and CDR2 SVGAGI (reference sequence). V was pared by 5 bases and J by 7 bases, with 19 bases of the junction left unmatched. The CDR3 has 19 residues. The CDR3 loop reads CASSQTAGLAGSIRTTQYF. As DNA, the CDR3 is TGTGCCAGCAGTCAAACAGCGGGACTAGCGGGATCGATTCGTACGACCCAGTACTTC.

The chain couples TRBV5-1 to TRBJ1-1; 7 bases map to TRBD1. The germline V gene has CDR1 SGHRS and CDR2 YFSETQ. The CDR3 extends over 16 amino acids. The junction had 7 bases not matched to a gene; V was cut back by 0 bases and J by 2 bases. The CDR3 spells CASSLVGGDFNTEAFF. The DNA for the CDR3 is TGCGCCAGCAGCTTGGTAGGGGGCGACTTCAACACTGAAGCTTTCTTT.

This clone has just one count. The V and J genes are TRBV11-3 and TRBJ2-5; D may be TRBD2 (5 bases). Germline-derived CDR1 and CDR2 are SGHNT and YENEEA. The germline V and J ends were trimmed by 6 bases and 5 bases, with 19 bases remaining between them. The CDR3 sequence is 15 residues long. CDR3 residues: CASSSRLPQGETQYF. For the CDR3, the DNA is TGTGCCAGCAGTTCGCGACTACCACAAGGGGAGACCCAGTACTTC. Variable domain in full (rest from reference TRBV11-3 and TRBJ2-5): EAGVVQSPRYKIIEKKQPVAFWCNPISGHNTLYWYLQNLGQGPELLIRYENEEAVDDSQLPKDRFSAERLKGVDSTLKIQPAELGDSAVYLCASSSRLPQGETQYFGPGTRLLVL.

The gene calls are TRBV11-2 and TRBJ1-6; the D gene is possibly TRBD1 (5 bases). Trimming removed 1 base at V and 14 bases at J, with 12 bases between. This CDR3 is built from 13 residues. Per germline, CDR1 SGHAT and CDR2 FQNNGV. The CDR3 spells CASSLGQSPTLHF. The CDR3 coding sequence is TGTGCCAGCAGCTTAGGACAGTCTCCCACCCTCCACTTT.

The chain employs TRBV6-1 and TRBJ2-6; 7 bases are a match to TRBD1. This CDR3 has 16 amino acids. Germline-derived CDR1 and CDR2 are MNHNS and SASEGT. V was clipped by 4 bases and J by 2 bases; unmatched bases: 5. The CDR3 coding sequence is TGTGCCAGCAGTGCGACAGGGCTCGCTGGGGCCAACGTCCTGACTTTC. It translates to CASSATGLAGANVLTF.

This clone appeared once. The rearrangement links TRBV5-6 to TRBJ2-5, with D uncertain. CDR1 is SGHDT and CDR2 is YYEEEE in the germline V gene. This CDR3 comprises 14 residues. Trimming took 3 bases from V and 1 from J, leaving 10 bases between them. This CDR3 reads CASSSASTQETQYF. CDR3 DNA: TGTGCCAGCAGCTCAGCCAGCACCCAAGAGACCCAGTACTTC.

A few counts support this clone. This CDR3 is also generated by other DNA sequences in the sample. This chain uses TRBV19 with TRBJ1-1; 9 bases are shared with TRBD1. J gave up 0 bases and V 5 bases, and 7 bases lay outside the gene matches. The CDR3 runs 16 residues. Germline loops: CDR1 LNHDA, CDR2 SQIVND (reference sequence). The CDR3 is CASSSGTGTMNTEAFF. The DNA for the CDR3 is TGTGCCAGTAGTTCCGGGACAGGGACCATGAACACTGAAGCTTTCTTT. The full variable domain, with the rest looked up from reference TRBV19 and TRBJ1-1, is DGGITQSPKYLFRKEGQNVTLSCEQNLNHDAMYWYRQDPGQGLRLIYYSQIVNDFQKGDIAEGYSVSREKKESFPLTVTSAQKNPTAFYLCASSSGTGTMNTEAFFGQGTRLTVV.

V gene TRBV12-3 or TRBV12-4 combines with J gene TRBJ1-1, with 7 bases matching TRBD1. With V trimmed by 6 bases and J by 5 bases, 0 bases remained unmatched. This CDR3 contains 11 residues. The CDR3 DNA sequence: TGTGCCAGCAGGACAGGGACTGAAGCTTTCTTT. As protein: CASRTGTEAFF.

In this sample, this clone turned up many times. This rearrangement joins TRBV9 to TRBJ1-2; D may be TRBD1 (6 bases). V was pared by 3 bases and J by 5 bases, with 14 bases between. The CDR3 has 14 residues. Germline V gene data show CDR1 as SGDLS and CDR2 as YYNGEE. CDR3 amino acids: CASSGQGGGYGYTF. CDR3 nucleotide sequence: TGTGCCAGCAGCGGGCAGGGAGGGGGATATGGCTACACCTTC.

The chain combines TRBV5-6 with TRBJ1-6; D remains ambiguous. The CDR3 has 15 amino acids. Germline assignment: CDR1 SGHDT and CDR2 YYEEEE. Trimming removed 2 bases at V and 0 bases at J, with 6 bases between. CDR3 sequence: CASSFYGSYNSPLHF. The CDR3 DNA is TGTGCCAGCAGCTTTTACGGCTCCTATAATTCACCCCTCCACTTT.

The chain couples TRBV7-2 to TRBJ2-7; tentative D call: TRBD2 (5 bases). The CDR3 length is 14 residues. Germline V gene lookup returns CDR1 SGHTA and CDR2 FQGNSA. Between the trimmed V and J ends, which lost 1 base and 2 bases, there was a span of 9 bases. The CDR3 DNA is TGTGCCAGCAGCTTAGGAGGGAGAACCTACGAGCAGTACTTC. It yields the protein CASSLGGRTYEQYF.

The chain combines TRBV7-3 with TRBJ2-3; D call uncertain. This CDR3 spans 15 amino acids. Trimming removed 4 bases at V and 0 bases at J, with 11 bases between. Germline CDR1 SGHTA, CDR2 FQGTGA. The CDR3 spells CASSSSARSTDTQYF. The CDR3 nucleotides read TGTGCCAGCAGCTCGTCCGCACGTAGCACAGATACGCAGTATTTT.

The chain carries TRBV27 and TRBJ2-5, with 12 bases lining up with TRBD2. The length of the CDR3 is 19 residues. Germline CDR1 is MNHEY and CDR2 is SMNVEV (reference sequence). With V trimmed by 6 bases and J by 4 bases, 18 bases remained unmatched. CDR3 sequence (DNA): TGTGCCAGCAGCAGACTAGCGGGAGTAGGGGGCGGGTTAGGAGAGACCCAGTACTTC. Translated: CASSRLAGVGGGLGETQYF.

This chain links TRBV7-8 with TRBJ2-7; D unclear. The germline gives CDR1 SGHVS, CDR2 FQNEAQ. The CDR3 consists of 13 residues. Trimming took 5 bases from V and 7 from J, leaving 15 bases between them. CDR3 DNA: TGTGCCAGCAGCCTTATCCCCGGTAGGGAGCAGTACTTC. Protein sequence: CASSLIPGREQYF. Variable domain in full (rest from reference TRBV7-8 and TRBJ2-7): GAGVSQSPRYKVAKRGQDVALRCDPISGHVSLFWYQQALGQGPEFLTYFQNEAQLDKSGLPSDRFFAERPEGSVSTLKIQRTQQEDSAVYLCASSLIPGREQYFGPGTRLTVT.

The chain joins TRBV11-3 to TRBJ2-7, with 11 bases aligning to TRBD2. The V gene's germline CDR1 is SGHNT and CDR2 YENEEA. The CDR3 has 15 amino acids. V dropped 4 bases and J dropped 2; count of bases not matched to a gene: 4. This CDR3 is CASSSGTSGTYEQYF. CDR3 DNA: TGTGCCAGCAGCTCAGGGACTAGCGGAACCTACGAGCAGTACTTC.

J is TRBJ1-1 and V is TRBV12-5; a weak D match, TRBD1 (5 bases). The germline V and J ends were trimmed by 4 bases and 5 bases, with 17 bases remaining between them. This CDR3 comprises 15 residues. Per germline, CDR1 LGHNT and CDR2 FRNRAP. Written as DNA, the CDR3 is TGTGCTAGTGGTTCGTCAAGGGGCAGGTCGACTGAAGCTTTCTTT. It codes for CASGSSRGRSTEAFF.

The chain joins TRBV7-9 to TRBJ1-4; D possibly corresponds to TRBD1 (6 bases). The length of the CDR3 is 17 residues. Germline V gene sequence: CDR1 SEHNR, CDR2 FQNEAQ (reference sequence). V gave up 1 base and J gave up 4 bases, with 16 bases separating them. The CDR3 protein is CASSLGTPTGVNEKLFF. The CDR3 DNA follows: TGTGCCAGCAGCTTAGGAACACCGACAGGCGTTAATGAAAAACTGTTTTTT. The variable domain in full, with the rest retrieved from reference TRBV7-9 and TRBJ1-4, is DTGVSQNPRHKITKRGQNVTFRCDPISEHNRLYWYRQTLGQGPEFLTYFQNEAQLEKSRLLSDRFSAERPKGSFSTLEIQRTEQGDSAMYLCASSLGTPTGVNEKLFFGSGTQLSVL.

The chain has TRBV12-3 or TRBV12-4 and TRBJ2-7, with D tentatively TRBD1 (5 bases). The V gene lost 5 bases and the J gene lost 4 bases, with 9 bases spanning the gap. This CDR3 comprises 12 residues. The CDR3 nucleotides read TGTGCCAGCAGTCGAACAGGTTACGAGCAGTACTTC. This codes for CASSRTGYEQYF.

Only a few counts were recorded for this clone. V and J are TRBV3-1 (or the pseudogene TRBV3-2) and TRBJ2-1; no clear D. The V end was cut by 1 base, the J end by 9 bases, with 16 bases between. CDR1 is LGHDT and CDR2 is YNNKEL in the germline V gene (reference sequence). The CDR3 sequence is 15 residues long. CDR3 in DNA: TGTGCCAGCAGCCAAGTTCGACCCGGTTACGTTGAGCAGTTCTTC. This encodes CASSQVRPGYVEQFF.

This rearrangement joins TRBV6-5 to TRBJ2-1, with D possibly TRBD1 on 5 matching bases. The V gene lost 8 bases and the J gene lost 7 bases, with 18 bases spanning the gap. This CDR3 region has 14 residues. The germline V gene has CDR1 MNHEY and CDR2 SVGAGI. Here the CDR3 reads CASQRQGIWNEQFF. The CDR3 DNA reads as TGTGCCAGCCAAAGGCAGGGTATATGGAATGAGCAGTTCTTC.

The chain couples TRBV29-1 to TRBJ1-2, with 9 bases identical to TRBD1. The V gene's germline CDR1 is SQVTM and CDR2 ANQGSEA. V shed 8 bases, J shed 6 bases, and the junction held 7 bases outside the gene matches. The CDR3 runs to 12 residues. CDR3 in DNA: TGCAGCTCTGAACAGGGGGCGGATGGCTACACCTTC. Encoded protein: CSSEQGADGYTF.

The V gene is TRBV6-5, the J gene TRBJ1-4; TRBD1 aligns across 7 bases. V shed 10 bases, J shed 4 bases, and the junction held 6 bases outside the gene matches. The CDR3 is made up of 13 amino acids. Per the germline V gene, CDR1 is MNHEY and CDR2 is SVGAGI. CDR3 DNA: TGTGCCACACAGACAGGGAATAATGAAAAACTGTTTTTT. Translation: CATQTGNNEKLFF.

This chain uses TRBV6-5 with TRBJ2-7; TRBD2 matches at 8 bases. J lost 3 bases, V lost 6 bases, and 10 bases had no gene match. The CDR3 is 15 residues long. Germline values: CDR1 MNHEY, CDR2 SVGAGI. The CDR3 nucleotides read TGTGCCAGCAGCCTAAGCGGGGGCCACGACTACGAGCAGTACTTC. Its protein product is CASSLSGGHDYEQYF.

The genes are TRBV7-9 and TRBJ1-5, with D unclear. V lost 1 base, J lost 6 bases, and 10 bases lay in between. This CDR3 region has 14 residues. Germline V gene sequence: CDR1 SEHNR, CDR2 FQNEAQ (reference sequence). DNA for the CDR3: TGTGCCAGCAGCTTAGACCTGGGCGGTCAGCCCCAGCATTTT. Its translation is CASSLDLGGQPQHF.

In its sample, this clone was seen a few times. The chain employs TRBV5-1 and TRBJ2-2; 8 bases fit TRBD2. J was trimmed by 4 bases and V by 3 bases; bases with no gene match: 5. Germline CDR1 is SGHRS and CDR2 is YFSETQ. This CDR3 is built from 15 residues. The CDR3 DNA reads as TGCGCCAGCAGCTATCAGCGGGGGAGCACCGGGGAGCTGTTTTTT. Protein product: CASSYQRGSTGELFF. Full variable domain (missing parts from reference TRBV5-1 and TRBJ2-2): KAGVTQTPRYLIKTRGQQVTLSCSPISGHRSVSWYQQTPGQGLQFLFEYFSETQRNKGNFPGRFSGRQFSNSRSEMNVSTLELGDSALYLCASSYQRGSTGELFFGEGSRLTVL.

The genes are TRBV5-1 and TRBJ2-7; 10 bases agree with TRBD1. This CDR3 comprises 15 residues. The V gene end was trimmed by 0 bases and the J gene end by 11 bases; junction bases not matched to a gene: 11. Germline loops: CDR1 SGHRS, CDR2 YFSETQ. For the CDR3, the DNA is TGCGCCAGCAGCTTGGGTAGGACAGGGGGTTCTCCGAAGTACTTC. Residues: CASSLGRTGGSPKYF.

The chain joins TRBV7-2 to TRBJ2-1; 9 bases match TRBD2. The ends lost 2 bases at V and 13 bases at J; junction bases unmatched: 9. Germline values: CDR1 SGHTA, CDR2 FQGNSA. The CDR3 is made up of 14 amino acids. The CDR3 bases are TGTGCCAGCAGCTTAATGAGACTAGCGGAAAACCAGTTCTTC. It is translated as CASSLMRLAENQFF. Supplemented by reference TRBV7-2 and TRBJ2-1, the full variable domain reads GAGVSQSPSNKVTEKGKDVELRCDPISGHTALYWYRQSLGQGLEFLIYFQGNSAPDKSGLPSDRFSAERTGGSVSTLTIQRTQQEDSAVYLCASSLMRLAENQFFGPGTRLTVL.